The source of this T cell receptor (beta chain) is a study of OX40 agonist ivuxolimab in advanced cancers. Turning to the study itself: The patients' treatment was ivuxolimab, an agonistic anti-OX40 (CD134) antibody.

Notes on the study in general: Within 6 weeks, CD4+ and CD8+ blood T cells expanded clonally at 0.1 to 3.0 mg/kg.

Anyone with autoimmune disease history or systemic immunosuppression was excluded. The ends were cut back, 0 bases at V and 7 bases at J, with 14 bases in the middle. This CDR3 has 15 amino acids. Germline loops: CDR1 SGHRS, CDR2 YFSETQ. This clone was found a few times. Its target is not known. Profiled with immunoSEQ multiplex PCR; TCRdb holds only in-frame clones, not every one. The table shows 55,000 to 90,000 clones, with around 86% occurring only once. This specimen was CD4+ or CD8+ T cells sorted from blood, taken in a trial of the OX40 agonist ivuxolimab. V is TRBV5-1 and J is TRBJ2-1; TRBD1 might be the D (6 bases). The origin of this receptor is an adult with an advanced solid tumor such as melanoma, head and neck, liver or kidney cancer. This CDR3 reads CASSLDGAGVNEQFF. The CDR3, as DNA: TGCGCCAGCAGCTTGGACGGGGCAGGGGTAAATGAGCAGTTCTTC. The whole variable domain, filled in from reference TRBV5-1 and TRBJ2-1, reads KAGVTQTPRYLIKTRGQQVTLSCSPISGHRSVSWYQQTPGQGLQFLFEYFSETQRNKGNFPGRFSGRQFSNSRSEMNVSTLELGDSALYLCASSLDGAGVNEQFFGPGTRLTVL.